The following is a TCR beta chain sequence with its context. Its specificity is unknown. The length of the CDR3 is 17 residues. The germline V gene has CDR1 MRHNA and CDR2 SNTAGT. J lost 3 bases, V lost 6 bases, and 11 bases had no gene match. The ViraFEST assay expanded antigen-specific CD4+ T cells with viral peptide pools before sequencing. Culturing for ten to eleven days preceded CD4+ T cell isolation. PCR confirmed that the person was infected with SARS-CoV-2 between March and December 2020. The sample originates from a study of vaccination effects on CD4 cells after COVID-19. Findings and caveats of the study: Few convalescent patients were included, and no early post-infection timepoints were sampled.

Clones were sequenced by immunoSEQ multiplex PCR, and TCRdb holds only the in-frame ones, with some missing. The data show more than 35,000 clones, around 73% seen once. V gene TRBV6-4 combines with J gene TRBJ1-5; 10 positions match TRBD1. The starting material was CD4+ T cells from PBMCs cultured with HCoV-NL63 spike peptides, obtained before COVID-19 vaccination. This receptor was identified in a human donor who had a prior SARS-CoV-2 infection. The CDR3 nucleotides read TGTGCCAGCAGGGACGATGGGACAGGGGTAGACAATCAGCCCCAGCATTTT. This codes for CASRDDGTGVDNQPQHF.